The 5 T cell receptor beta chains reported below all come from one sample, sequenced in a study of tumor-infiltrating lymphocytes in oesophageal squamous cell carcinoma. TCRdb called the PCR reads again in MiXCR, with one record for every CDR3 protein. The table records about 24,000 distinct CDR3 sequences, 38% of them present only once. The sequenced material came from esophageal tumor tissue. The receptors originated from a male donor with esophageal squamous cell carcinoma.

The rearrangement uses TRBV6-6 and TRBJ2-5; 9 bases fit TRBD2. The J call is uncertain, as TRBJ2-7 better fits the DNA end. The CDR3 sequence is 15 residues long. The germline V gene encodes CDR1 MNHNY and CDR2 SVGAGI (reference sequence). DNA for the CDR3: TGTGCCAGCAGTCACAGCGGGAGGAATTCCTACGAGCAGTACTTC. Its translation is CASSHSGRNSYEQYF.

This clonotype was observed a handful of times. This chain connects TRBV7-2 to TRBJ2-1; D gene ambiguous. V lost 1 base and J 8 bases, leaving 6 bases between the germline ends. The CDR3 sequence is 12 residues long. CDR1 and CDR2 (germline): SGHTA, FQGNSA. The CDR3 DNA follows: TGTGCCAGCAGCTTAGTATCGGATGAGCAGTTCTTC. This encodes CASSLVSDEQFF.

Details on this clonotype: Possible read error: a much larger clone is one base away. V and J are TRBV4-1 and TRBJ2-2; 7 nucleotides align to TRBD2. The germline V gene has CDR1 MGHRA and CDR2 YSYEKL. V shed 3 bases, J shed 2 bases, and the junction held 12 bases outside the gene matches. CDR3 length equals 18 residues. Here the CDR3 DNA reads TGCGCCAGCAGCCAGGGGAGGGTTTCCTCTTTTAACACCGGGGAGCTGTTTTTT. Translated, it gives CASSQGRVSSFNTGELFF.

In its sample, this clonotype ranks as medium-sized. This chain links TRBV7-2 with TRBJ2-7; tentatively, D is TRBD2 (6 bases). This CDR3 region has 15 residues. V was shortened by 4 bases and J by 0 bases, with 13 bases between the two germline ends. Germline V CDR1 and CDR2: SGHTA, FQGNSA. In DNA, the CDR3 is TGTGCCAGCAGCTCCTACCGGACTAACTCCTACGAGCAGTACTTC. Its protein is CASSSYRTNSYEQYF. The full variable domain, rest sourced from reference TRBV7-2 and TRBJ2-7, is GAGVSQSPSNKVTEKGKDVELRCDPISGHTALYWYRQSLGQGLEFLIYFQGNSAPDKSGLPSDRFSAERTGGSVSTLTIQRTQQEDSAVYLCASSSYRTNSYEQYFGPGTRLTVT.

The rearrangement uses TRBV27 and TRBJ1-2; no definite D call. Trimming left V 5 bases short and J 7 bases short, with 14 bases between. This CDR3 spans 13 amino acids. Per germline, CDR1 MNHEY and CDR2 SMNVEV (reference sequence). CDR3 amino acids: CASSPSVIGGYTF. CDR3 nucleotides: TGTGCCAGCAGTCCCAGTGTGATAGGTGGCTACACCTTC.